This TCR beta chain comes out of a study of sequential checkpoint blockade in melanoma. Treatment indicated: randomized to nivolumab then ipilimumab (arm A) or the reverse (arm B). None of the patients previously received DNA-damaging chemotherapy. The length of the CDR3 is 14 residues. Generated by immunoSEQ multiplex PCR, the TCRdb table keeps only in-frame clones and is missing some. Of just under 3,000 clones detected, approximately 19% appear once; the ten largest clones hold 13% to 15%. This clone was picked up a small number of times. Specimen: tumor tissue (inferred from file names), collected from a patient given nivolumab and ipilimumab in sequence. The clonotype originates from a human donor with melanoma. The chain carries TRBV12-2 and TRBJ1-6; no check of the table's D call, TRBD1, against the DNA was made. TRBV12-2 corresponds to a pseudogene. CDR3 DNA: TGTGCCTCCTCCCAGGGGCAGCCAAACTCACCCCTCCACTTT. Encoded protein: CASSQGQPNSPLHF.